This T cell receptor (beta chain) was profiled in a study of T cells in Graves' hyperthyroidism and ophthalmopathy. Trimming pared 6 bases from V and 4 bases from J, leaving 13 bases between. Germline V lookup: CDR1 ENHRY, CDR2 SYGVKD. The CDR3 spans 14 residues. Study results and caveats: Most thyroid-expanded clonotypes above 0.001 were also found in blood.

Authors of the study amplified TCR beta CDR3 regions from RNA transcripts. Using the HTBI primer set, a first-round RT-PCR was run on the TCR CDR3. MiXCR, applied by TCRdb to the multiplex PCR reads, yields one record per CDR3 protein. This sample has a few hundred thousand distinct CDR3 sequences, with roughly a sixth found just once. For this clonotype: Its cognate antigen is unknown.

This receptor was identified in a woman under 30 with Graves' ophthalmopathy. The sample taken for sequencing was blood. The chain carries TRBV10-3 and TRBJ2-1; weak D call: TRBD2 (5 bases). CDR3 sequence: CAIRRDSSYNEQFF. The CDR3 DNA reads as TGTGCCATCAGGAGGGATTCATCATACAATGAGCAGTTCTTC.